The present TCR beta chain was sequenced within a study of metastatic and nonmetastatic thyroid tumors (dated by TCRdb to 2018 to 2021). Describing the broader study: Repertoires from peripheral blood and from tumor or nodule tissue samples of malignant and benign thyroid patients were compared. Paper-wide results and their limitations: In both blood and tumor samples, malignant tumors were reported to have significantly higher TCR beta diversity than benign nodules.

None of the patients had been given any treatment before thyroid surgery. Using T-cell receptor beta sequencing, the study looked back at clinical samples from patients collected from the early 2010s to the late 2010s. Library creation used PCR. Sequencing was performed on an Illumina HiSeq 4000. High-throughput sequencing was used to profile the TCR beta-chain CDR3 region of each patient. The published analysis was carried out like this. CDR3 differences across clinicopathological groups were used to build a classifier for discriminating distant-metastatic papillary thyroid cancer patients. Repertoire diversity was assessed with the Shannon index, and tumor-blood repertoire similarity with the Morisita-Horn index. The raw public reads went through TCRdb reprocessing: fastp at Q25, MiXCR clone calling, in-frame beta chains kept. The V and J calls come from TCRdb's annotation, not from the publication. This sample is represented by tens of thousands of clones; about 20% of them were singletons. 4% to 5% of the sample rests with the top ten.

This clone has at least ten counts. Its target antigen remains unknown. No base qualities exist here, and no much larger clone lies one base off it. The sample comprised blood. The sequence came from a female donor with papillary thyroid cancer or a benign thyroid nodule (not recorded which). Some clones in this sample may be carry-over from other donors' samples.

The CDR3 corresponds to CSASGIAGETQYF. In nucleotides, the sequence is TGCAGTGCTAGTGGGATAGCGGGAGAGACCCAGTACTTC. This receptor chain uses TRBV20-1 and TRBJ2-5; 7 central nucleotides agree with TRBD2. CDR1 and CDR2, looked up from the germline V gene (reference sequence), are DFQATT and SNEGSKA. Counted from cysteine to phenylalanine, this CDR3 has 13 amino acids. Of the read, only the CDR3 DNA is kept; its 39 bases are in frame from base 1. Trimming accounts for 3 bases at V and 4 bases at J, while the number of junction bases matched to no gene is 5.